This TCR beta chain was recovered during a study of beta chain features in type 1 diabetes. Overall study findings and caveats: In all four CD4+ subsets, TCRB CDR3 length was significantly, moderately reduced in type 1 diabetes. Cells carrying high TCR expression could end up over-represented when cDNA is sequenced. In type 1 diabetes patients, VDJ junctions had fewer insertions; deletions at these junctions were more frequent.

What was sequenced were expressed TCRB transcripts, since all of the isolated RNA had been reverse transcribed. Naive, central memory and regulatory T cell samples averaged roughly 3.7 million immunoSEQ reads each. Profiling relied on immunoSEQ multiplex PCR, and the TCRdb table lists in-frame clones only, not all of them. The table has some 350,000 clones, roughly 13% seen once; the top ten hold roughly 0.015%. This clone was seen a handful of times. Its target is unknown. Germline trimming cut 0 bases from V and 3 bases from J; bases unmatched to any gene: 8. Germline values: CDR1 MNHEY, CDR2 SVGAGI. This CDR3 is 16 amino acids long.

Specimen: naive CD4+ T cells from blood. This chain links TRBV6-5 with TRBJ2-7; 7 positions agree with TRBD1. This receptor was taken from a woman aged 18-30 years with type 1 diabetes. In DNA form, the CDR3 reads TGTGCCAGCAGTTACTCGATCTCGGCAGGGGGCTACGAGCAGTACTTC. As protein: CASSYSISAGGYEQYF.